This TCR beta chain appears in the sequencing data of a study of response to subunit inactivated influenza vaccine. Study-wide points: Few new T cells, the authors suggested, are recruited by each seasonal influenza vaccination.

In germline, CDR1 is SGHTS, CDR2 YDEGEE. Deletions cut 0 bases from V and 2 bases from J, with 12 bases between. This CDR3 region has 15 residues. TCRdb analysed the RT-PCR reads with MiXCR anew, one entry per CDR3 protein. The profile shows about 190,000 distinct CDR3 sequences, around 15% of them singletons. About this clonotype: Its antigen remains unidentified.

The chain couples TRBV5-8 to TRBJ2-7; D is unclear. The specimen comprised CD8+ T cells sorted from PBMCs, sampled less than 6 days after vaccination. This receptor was identified in a man aged 50-59 years who received an inactivated influenza vaccine. As DNA, the CDR3 is TGTGCCAGCAGCTTGGAGGCAGGTCCTACCTACGAGCAGTACTTC. Translated, it gives CASSLEAGPTYEQYF. Using reference TRBV5-8 and TRBJ2-7 for the parts outside the CDR3, the full variable domain is EAGVTQSPTHLIKTRGQQATLRCSPISGHTSVYWYQQALGLGLQFLLWYDEGEERNRGNFPPRFSGRQFPNYSSELNVNALELEDSALYLCASSLEAGPTYEQYFGPGTRLTVT.